This T cell receptor beta chain was observed in a study of cytomegalovirus exposure and HLA in healthy donors. Whole-study results and caveats: The listing of 150 to 200 TCR beta chains classed them as cytomegalovirus-associated. A later analysis linked a missense DCLRE1C variant to TCR beta V- and J-gene trimming.

J was trimmed by 3 bases and V by 2 bases; bases with no gene match: 4. The CDR3 is 15 amino acids. Per germline, CDR1 SGHDT and CDR2 YYEEEE. The PCR had 60 Vbeta and 13 Jbeta primers. Some clones are missing from TCRdb's copy, which holds only in-frame ones; the method was immunoSEQ multiplex PCR. The sample has about 170,000 clones, about 80% seen once. In regard to this clone: Its antigen is not identified.

This sequence originates from a young woman in good health and CMV-seropositive. The sample taken for sequencing was PBMCs. The J gene is TRBJ2-3, the V gene TRBV5-6; the match to TRBD1 covers 9 bases. The CDR3 region has the DNA TGTGCCAGCAGCTTTTGGACAGGGGCGACAGATACGCAGTATTTT. Translation gives CASSFWTGATDTQYF.